Below, one TCR beta chain is given with its context. Its antigen is unknown. This sample was taken from a study of cytomegalovirus exposure and HLA in healthy donors. Study results and limitations: Later analysis suggested links between common viral pathogens and several top significant clusters.

Both 60 Vbeta primers and 13 Jbeta primers went into the PCR. Assay used: immunoSEQ multiplex PCR; TCRdb lists only in-frame clones, some missing. This table holds 75,000 to 80,000 clones, around three quarters found once. Germline CDR1 SGHDN, CDR2 FVKESK. CDR3 length equals 12 residues. V was shortened by 5 bases and J by 4 bases, with 9 bases between the two germline ends. The rearrangement uses TRBV14 and TRBJ2-7; D is unclear. This clonotype originated in a male donor in good health and CMV-seronegative. The source material was PBMCs. The CDR3 region has the DNA TGTGCCAGCAGCTTGCCCCGGTACGAGCAGTACTTC. As protein: CASSLPRYEQYF.